The next 27 T cell receptor beta chains were all read from a single sample in a study of cytomegalovirus exposure and HLA in healthy donors. Data came from immunoSEQ multiplex PCR; TCRdb stores just in-frame clones and leaves some out. The sample includes around 150,000 clones, 86% of them seen just once. The source material was PBMCs. The receptor set was obtained from a woman between 18 and 30 years old in good health and CMV-seronegative.

This chain connects TRBV9 to TRBJ2-4; 11 nucleotides match TRBD1. Germline-derived CDR1 and CDR2 are SGDLS and YYNGEE. J gave up 9 bases and V 2 bases, and 7 bases lay outside the gene matches. The CDR3 has 15 residues. The CDR3 spells CASSVGGQGAGIQYF. DNA of the CDR3: TGTGCCAGCAGCGTCGGAGGACAGGGGGCGGGCATTCAGTACTTC.

The chain is built from TRBV2 and TRBJ1-2; D is perhaps TRBD1 (6 bases). With 9 bases removed from V and 1 base from J, the gap between germline ends came to 21 bases. CDR1 SNHLY and CDR2 FYNNEI come from the germline V gene. This CDR3 has 16 amino acids. The CDR3 sequence is CASREGVFSFNYGYTF. As DNA, the CDR3 is TGTGCCAGTAGGGAGGGGGTTTTTTCCTTTAACTATGGCTACACCTTC.

J is TRBJ1-2 and V is TRBV27; 8 nucleotides line up with TRBD1. Germline values: CDR1 MNHEY, CDR2 SMNVEV (reference sequence). The V gene end was trimmed by 8 bases and the J gene end by 4 bases; junction bases not matched to a gene: 12. The CDR3 extends over 15 amino acids. The CDR3 coding sequence is TGTGCCAGCTCTTTAGGGCAGGGGGCTACCTATGGCTACACCTTC. It specifies CASSLGQGATYGYTF.

The rearrangement links TRBV9 to TRBJ1-1, with D hard to call. V lost 0 bases to trimming and J lost 1 base, with 7 bases between them. This CDR3 spans 14 amino acids. CDR1 and CDR2 from the germline V gene are SGDLS and YYNGEE. CDR3 amino acids: CASSVVIWNTEAFF. The CDR3 region has the DNA TGTGCCAGCAGCGTAGTAATTTGGAACACTGAAGCTTTCTTT.

The CDR3 DNA is TGTGCCAGCAGTGAAAACAGGGGTCCAAAGGGATTCAACCCCAGCTCCTACGAGCAGTACTTC. It codes for CASSENRGPKGFNPSSYEQYF. The J gene is TRBJ2-7, the V gene TRBV6-1, with 7 nucleotides matching TRBD1. Germline V gives CDR1 MNHNS, CDR2 SASEGT. The CDR3 is made up of 21 amino acids. The V segment lost 2 bases and the J segment 0 bases; nucleotides outside the gene matches: 22.

This clone showed up just a few times. The rearrangement links TRBV27 to TRBJ1-5; D unclear. This CDR3 is built from 14 residues. Trimming removed 3 bases at V and 0 bases at J, with 6 bases between. Germline values: CDR1 MNHEY, CDR2 SMNVEV (reference sequence). The CDR3, as DNA: TGTGCCAGCAGTTTCGGGGTTAGCAATCAGCCCCAGCATTTT. This encodes CASSFGVSNQPQHF.

The rearrangement joins TRBV9 to TRBJ1-2; 7 bases fit TRBD1. Germline V gene sequence: CDR1 SGDLS, CDR2 YYNGEE. V trimming: 0 bases; J trimming: 4 bases; junction bases outside the gene matches: 3. The CDR3 spans 14 residues. This CDR3 is CASSVGQGPYGYTF. For the CDR3, the DNA is TGTGCCAGCAGCGTAGGACAGGGCCCCTATGGCTACACCTTC.

This clone appeared a single time. The chain uses TRBV27 and TRBJ1-1; 7 positions agree with TRBD1. Trimming took 3 bases from V and 4 from J; bases not matched to a gene: 2. Per germline, CDR1 MNHEY and CDR2 SMNVEV (reference sequence). The CDR3 has 13 residues. This chain's CDR3 is CASSFPGGTEAFF. CDR3 nucleotide sequence: TGTGCCAGCAGTTTTCCAGGGGGCACTGAAGCTTTCTTT.

The chain combines TRBV4-3 with TRBJ2-3; the match to TRBD2 covers 10 bases. V dropped 4 bases and J dropped 1; count of bases not matched to a gene: 5. This CDR3 region has 16 residues. The germline gives CDR1 LGHNA, CDR2 YSLEER. The CDR3 is CASSPRTSGGTDTQYF. Written as DNA, the CDR3 is TGCGCCAGCAGCCCCCGTACTAGCGGGGGCACAGATACGCAGTATTTT.

The chain has TRBV18 and TRBJ1-3, with D uncertain. V was cut by 0 bases and J by 10 bases, with 10 bases left in between. In germline, CDR1 is KGHSH, CDR2 LQKENI. The CDR3 is 13 amino acids. The CDR3 coding sequence is TGTGCCAGCTCACCACCGATGGTAGAGACCATATATTTT. Amino acids: CASSPPMVETIYF.

This chain connects TRBV27 to TRBJ1-2, with no clear D. Germline CDR1 reads MNHEY; CDR2 reads SMNVEV (reference sequence). The CDR3 loop spans 14 amino acids. The V end lost 5 bases, the J end lost 4 bases, and 14 bases lay between the germline ends. CDR3 sequence reads: CASSPRPRFYGYTF. The CDR3 region has the DNA TGTGCCAGCAGTCCCCGCCCGCGATTCTATGGCTACACCTTC.

V is TRBV7-8 and J is TRBJ2-7; 12 bases agree with TRBD2. Germline V gene data show CDR1 as SGHVS and CDR2 as FQNEAQ. The CDR3 spans 15 residues. The ends lost 5 bases at V and 2 bases at J; junction bases unmatched: 4. In nucleotides, the CDR3 is TGTGCCAGCAGCCTGGGGACTAGCGGGCCCTACGAGCAGTACTTC. It yields the protein CASSLGTSGPYEQYF.

The V gene is TRBV2, the J gene TRBJ2-1, with 11 bases lining up with TRBD2. The trim removed 3 bases at V and 7 bases at J, leaving 5 bases unmatched. The germline V gene encodes CDR1 SNHLY and CDR2 FYNNEI. CDR3 length equals 15 residues. CDR3 nucleotides: TGTGCCAGCAGTGATGTGACTAGCGGGGTAAATGAGCAGTTCTTC. It specifies CASSDVTSGVNEQFF.

The V call is TRBV28, the J call TRBJ1-2; D may be TRBD1 (5 bases). The CDR3 runs to 15 residues. Germline-derived CDR1 and CDR2 are MDHEN and SYDVKM. V was shortened by 5 bases and J by 2 bases, with 15 bases between the two germline ends. The CDR3 protein is CASSPSGGDNYGYTF. The CDR3 coding sequence is TGTGCCAGCAGTCCCTCGGGGGGTGACAACTATGGCTACACCTTC.

The chain uses TRBV18 and TRBJ2-1; 11 bases are shared with TRBD2. Germline V lookup: CDR1 KGHSH, CDR2 LQKENI. V dropped 8 bases and J dropped 7; count of bases not matched to a gene: 7. The CDR3 contains 14 residues. CDR3 sequence reads: CASRGLADLNEQFF. The CDR3 bases are TGTGCCAGCCGGGGACTAGCGGACTTAAATGAGCAGTTCTTC.

V usage is TRBV18 and J usage is TRBJ2-3; maybe TRBD1 (5 bases). The ends were cut back, 4 bases at V and 3 bases at J, with 8 bases in the middle. CDR1 KGHSH and CDR2 LQKENI come from the germline V gene. The CDR3 is 13 amino acids. DNA for the CDR3: TGTGCCAGCTCACGGCAGGGTACAGATACGCAGTATTTT. It is translated as CASSRQGTDTQYF.

This rearrangement joins TRBV18 to TRBJ1-1, with D uncertain. Per the germline V gene, CDR1 is KGHSH and CDR2 is LQKENI. V was trimmed by 4 bases and J by 5 bases, leaving 14 bases between them. This CDR3 contains 14 residues. CDR3 coding DNA: TGTGCCAGCTCACTGGAACGGTCGGGAACTGAAGCTTTCTTT. Protein sequence: CASSLERSGTEAFF.

V gene TRBV5-4 combines with J gene TRBJ1-1, with 10 bases identical to TRBD1. The length of the CDR3 is 15 residues. V shed 4 bases, J shed 2 bases, and the junction held 5 bases outside the gene matches. Germline V lookup: CDR1 SGHNT, CDR2 YYREEE (reference sequence). DNA of the CDR3: TGTGCCAGCAGCCGGGACAGGGGCCCTAACACTGAAGCTTTCTTT. It encodes CASSRDRGPNTEAFF. The full variable domain, rest sourced from reference TRBV5-4 and TRBJ1-1, is ETGVTQSPTHLIKTRGQQVTLRCSSQSGHNTVSWYQQALGQGPQFIFQYYREEENGRGNFPPRFSGLQFPNYSSELNVNALELDDSALYLCASSRDRGPNTEAFFGQGTRLTVV.

The gene calls are TRBV15 and TRBJ1-6; 7 nucleotides agree with TRBD1. The germline V gene has CDR1 LNHNV and CDR2 YYDKDF (reference sequence). V was clipped by 3 bases and J by 7 bases; unmatched bases: 9. CDR3 length equals 16 residues. As DNA, the CDR3 is TGTGCCACCAGCAGGGACCGGGCAGGGGGAAATTCACCCCTCCACTTT. Translation gives CATSRDRAGGNSPLHF. Filled out from reference TRBV15 and TRBJ1-6, the complete variable domain reads DAMVIQNPRYQVTQFGKPVTLSCSQTLNHNVMYWYQQKSSQAPKLLFHYYDKDFNNEADTPDNFQSRRPNTSFCFLDIRSPGLGDTAMYLCATSRDRAGGNSPLHFGNGTRLTVT.

The rearrangement joins TRBV7-3 to TRBJ1-2; a weak D match, TRBD1 (6 bases). This CDR3 is built from 16 residues. V was pared by 2 bases and J by 7 bases, with 20 bases between. Germline CDR1 and CDR2: SGHTA and FQGTGA. The CDR3 is CASSLRRGAPKGGYTF. CDR3 bases: TGTGCCAGCAGCTTACGCAGGGGCGCCCCCAAAGGTGGCTACACCTTC.

This sequence joins TRBV11-2 and TRBJ2-7; D may be TRBD2 (6 bases). V was trimmed by 4 bases and J by 0 bases, leaving 13 bases between them. CDR1 and CDR2 from the germline V gene are SGHAT and FQNNGV. The CDR3 totals 15 residues. CDR3 amino acids: CASSWGDSSSYEQYF. The CDR3 DNA sequence: TGTGCCAGCAGCTGGGGGGACTCGAGCTCCTACGAGCAGTACTTC.

This rearrangement joins TRBV6-1 to TRBJ1-3; 10 bases fit TRBD1. The CDR3 totals 14 residues. V was clipped by 8 bases and J by 5 bases; unmatched bases: 6. The germline CDR1 and CDR2 sequences are MNHNS and SASEGT. The DNA for the CDR3 is TGTGCCAGCGGGGAGACAGGGGGCAGAAACACCATATATTTT. This codes for CASGETGGRNTIYF.

The rearrangement joins TRBV27 to TRBJ2-1; 7 bases agree with TRBD1. CDR1 and CDR2 from the germline V gene are MNHEY and SMNVEV (reference sequence). The ends lost 6 bases at V and 6 bases at J; junction bases unmatched: 8. This CDR3 has 14 amino acids. CDR3 sequence: CASSYGQAGNEQFF. Here the CDR3 DNA reads TGTGCCAGCAGCTACGGACAGGCGGGCAATGAGCAGTTCTTC.

The rearrangement uses TRBV4-1 and TRBJ2-7; 9 nucleotides agree with TRBD1. Germline-derived CDR1 and CDR2 are MGHRA and YSYEKL. The CDR3 has 18 residues. J lost 6 bases, V lost 3 bases, and 18 bases had no gene match. The CDR3 loop is CASSQGVQAGQGRGEQYF. The CDR3, as DNA: TGCGCCAGCAGCCAGGGGGTACAGGCGGGACAGGGAAGGGGCGAGCAGTACTTC.

The chain combines TRBV6-6 with TRBJ2-7, with D perhaps matching TRBD2 (5 bases). V was trimmed by 4 bases and J by 1 base, leaving 11 bases between them. The CDR3 spans 14 residues. The germline gives CDR1 MNHNY, CDR2 SVGAGI (reference sequence). The CDR3 bases are TGTGCCAGCAGTTCGCGCGAGGGATCCTACGAGCAGTACTTC. Translated, it gives CASSSREGSYEQYF.

V gene TRBV9 combines with J gene TRBJ2-2; 8 bases are shared with TRBD2. V shed 4 bases and J 2 bases; nucleotides not matched to a gene: 7. CDR1 and CDR2 (germline): SGDLS, YYNGEE. The CDR3 extends over 16 amino acids. The CDR3 is CASSSGLATNTGELFF. The DNA of the CDR3 is TGTGCCAGCAGCTCTGGACTAGCTACTAACACCGGGGAGCTGTTTTTT.

To note about this clone: This sample also contains other DNA sequences that code for the same CDR3. The chain links TRBV27 to TRBJ1-5, with 7 bases fitting TRBD1. Germline CDR1 reads MNHEY; CDR2 reads SMNVEV (reference sequence). The CDR3 sequence is 14 residues long. V shed 5 bases, J shed 2 bases, and the junction held 3 bases outside the gene matches. The CDR3 loop is CASSPRGGNQPQHF. DNA for the CDR3: TGTGCCAGCAGTCCCAGGGGGGGCAATCAGCCCCAGCATTTT.